Given below is one T cell receptor beta chain in context. Germline is not matched at one junction end, which may reflect a read error. The investigators amplified TCR beta CDR3 regions from RNA transcripts. A first-round RT-PCR of the TCR CDR3 used the HTBI primer set. TCRdb itself ran the multiplex PCR reads through MiXCR, one entry per CDR3 protein. The sample lists about 52,000 distinct CDR3 sequences, approximately 48% occurring once. This sample is part of a study of T cells in Graves' hyperthyroidism and ophthalmopathy. Criteria for exclusion of patients were uncontrolled infection, other autoimmune disease, pregnancy or lactation. Used for diagnoses were clinical symptoms, serum thyroxine and TRAb, thyroid ultrasound and orbital computed tomography. PBMCs were sourced from over 8.5 ml fresh peripheral blood. Germline loops: CDR1 SGDLS, CDR2 YYNGEE. The CDR3 totals 15 residues.

The chain combines TRBV9 with TRBJ1-1; D not resolved. Sequencing used blood. The sequence was collected from a woman aged 45-65 years with Graves' ophthalmopathy. CDR3 DNA: TGTGCCAGCAGCCTTTTAGCGGTGACGAACACTGAAGTTTTCTTT. As protein: CASSLLAVTNTEVFF.